This T cell receptor (beta chain) was sequenced in a study of T cells in Graves' hyperthyroidism and ophthalmopathy. General study points: Appearing also in blood were most of the thyroid clonotypes expanded above 0.001.

This clonotype was detected many times. Antigen unknown. The source material, RNA transcripts, was used to amplify TCR beta CDR3 regions. A first-round RT-PCR of the TCR CDR3 used the HTBI primer set. Via MiXCR, TCRdb re-called the multiplex PCR reads, giving one row per CDR3 protein. The repertoire holds about half a million distinct CDR3 sequences, with 20% as singletons. The junction had 10 bases not matched to a gene; V was cut back by 6 bases and J by 9 bases. CDR3 length: 13 amino acids. The germline V gene has CDR1 MNHEY and CDR2 SMNVEV (reference sequence). Graves' hyperthyroidism is called stable when ophthalmopathy does not progress within 18 months. Clinical symptoms, serum thyroxine and TRAb, thyroid ultrasound and orbital computed tomography were used for the diagnoses. Fresh peripheral blood, 9.5 to 10 ml of it, supplied the PBMCs.

This receptor was obtained from a man aged 18 to 30 with Graves' hyperthyroidism. The chain combines TRBV27 with TRBJ1-1, with TRBD1 matching over 7 bases. Sequencing was performed on blood. The CDR3 nucleotides read TGTGCCAGCAGCTCGACCCGACAGGGCAAAGCTTTCTTT. Translation: CASSSTRQGKAFF.